This record looks at one T cell receptor beta chain sequence and its context. What it binds is not known. These data come from a study of T cells after yellow fever vaccination. The study, taken as a whole, reports: Though weaker, the secondary response peaked faster, on day 5 versus 15. Overlap between CD4 and CD8 compartments was detected for a small share of clonotypes.

This CDR3 comprises 13 residues. Germline V gene sequence: CDR1 MDHEN, CDR2 SYDVKM. Deletions cut 6 bases from V and 2 bases from J, with 10 bases between. A universal primer site and UMIs were added as TCR cDNA was made by 5'RACE template switching. TCRdb called the 5' RACE reads again in MiXCR, with one record for every CDR3 protein. Of fewer than 350,000 distinct CDR3 sequences in the sample, less than 4.5% were seen once. Sequencing was performed on PBMCs, taken on the day of the yellow fever booster vaccination. V is TRBV28 and J is TRBJ1-2; possible D gene TRBD1, 5 bases. This TCR was sampled from a young man who received the YFV17D yellow fever vaccine. The CDR3 protein is CASRQVGNYGYTF. The CDR3 DNA sequence: TGTGCCAGCAGACAGGTGGGAAACTATGGCTACACCTTC.